Reported below is one TCR beta chain. This record belongs to a study of blood T cell repertoires in COVID-19. Study context: Collection of acute and convalescent COVID-19 samples took place in the United States, Italy and Spain.

Germline CDR1 and CDR2: MDHEN and SYDVKM. Trimming removed 5 bases at V and 0 bases at J, with 8 bases between. The CDR3 has 13 residues. In the authors' workflow: Counts of nucleated cells, estimated from reference gene primer amplification, were obtained. Assay: immunoSEQ multiplex PCR; the TCRdb copy retains only in-frame clones and omits some. V and J calls and clone size come straight from that table; D and trimming were deduced from the DNA. The sample records approximately 130,000 clones, around four fifths being singletons. This receptor was identified in a man at least 80 years old with acute or convalescent COVID-19. This chain joins TRBV28 and TRBJ2-7; tentatively, D is TRBD2 (6 bases). The sample consisted of peripheral blood. CDR3 residues: CASSGGISYEQYF. In nucleotides, the CDR3 is TGTGCCAGCAGTGGGGGGATCTCCTACGAGCAGTACTTC.